The 30 T cell receptor beta chains below come from one sample, sequenced in a study of T cells after yellow fever vaccination. TCRdb re-derived calls from the 5' RACE reads in MiXCR, one entry per CDR3 protein. This table has approximately 580,000 distinct CDR3 sequences, roughly 17% appearing once. The source was PBMCs, collected more than 4 days after the first yellow fever vaccination. The origin of the receptors is a man aged 18 to 30 who received the YFV17D yellow fever vaccine.

This clonotype was recorded many times. The J gene is TRBJ2-1, the V gene TRBV7-8; D might be TRBD2 (6 bases). V lost 1 base and J 5 bases, leaving 15 bases between the germline ends. Per the germline V gene, CDR1 is SGHVS and CDR2 is FQNEAQ. CDR3 length: 16 residues. The DNA of the CDR3 is TGTGCCAGCAGCTTAGTTGGGACTGCCTATGACAATGAGCAGTTCTTC. Protein sequence: CASSLVGTAYDNEQFF.

To note about this clonotype: An end of the junction does not agree with germline; a read error may underlie this. J is TRBJ2-3 and V is TRBV12-3 or TRBV12-4; TRBD1 aligns across 8 bases. The CDR3 is made up of 17 amino acids. In DNA, the CDR3 is TGTGCCAGCAATTTATGGCAGGACAGGGATGGGGCAGATACGCAGTATTTT. Its protein product is CASNLWQDRDGADTQYF.

This clonotype turned up a few times. The chain is built from TRBV14 and TRBJ2-1; the match to TRBD1 covers 7 bases. CDR3 length equals 19 residues. J lost 0 bases, V lost 4 bases, and 15 bases had no gene match. Germline V CDR1 and CDR2: SGHDN, FVKESK. The CDR3 reads CASSPERTGWRISYNEQFF. The CDR3 DNA reads as TGTGCCAGCAGCCCCGAACGGACAGGATGGCGCATCTCCTACAATGAGCAGTTCTTC.

CDR3 bases: TGTGCCAGCAGCCCCTCAACCGGGACTCCGGGGCTGCTATCGGGTGGCTACACCTTC. Protein product: CASSPSTGTPGLLSGGYTF. J is TRBJ1-2 and V is TRBV12-3 or TRBV12-4; D may be TRBD1 (5 bases). This CDR3 is 19 amino acids long. V dropped 6 bases and J dropped 7 bases, with 33 bases sitting between them.

This clonotype was seen ten or more times. This chain joins TRBV6-1 and TRBJ1-2; D is uncertain. CDR1 is MNHNS, CDR2 SASEGT, per germline. The CDR3 sequence is 12 residues long. The V end lost 1 base, the J end lost 14 bases, and 14 bases lay between the germline ends. CDR3 nucleotides: TGTGCCAGCAGTGAAGTGTCCGGGTTTTCGACCTTC. As protein: CASSEVSGFSTF.

There are a few counts of this clonotype. This rearrangement joins TRBV3-1 to TRBJ2-7; maybe TRBD1 (5 bases). Germline-derived CDR1 and CDR2 are LGHDT and YNNKEL (reference sequence). V shed 3 bases and J shed 3 bases, with 9 bases lying between them. The length of the CDR3 is 13 residues. The CDR3 region has the DNA TGTGCCAGCAGCCACAGGGATTACTACGAGCAGTACTTC. Translated: CASSHRDYYEQYF.

The table lists this clonotype with a few counts. The V and J genes are TRBV5-1 and TRBJ1-1, with 9 bases identical to TRBD1. The CDR3 spans 12 residues. Per the germline V gene, CDR1 is SGHRS and CDR2 is YFSETQ. V gave up 5 bases and J gave up 7 bases; unmatched junction bases: 3. CDR3 nucleotides: TGCGCCAGCAGTCCGGGACAGGGTGAAGCTTTCTTT. Residues: CASSPGQGEAFF.

The chain combines TRBV4-3 with TRBJ1-5; a weak D match, TRBD1 (6 bases). The CDR3 spans 16 residues. V was trimmed by 4 bases and J by 8 bases, leaving 21 bases between them. Looked up from germline, CDR1 is LGHNA and CDR2 is YSLEER. The CDR3 is CASSLTVGHGHEPQHF. CDR3 nucleotide sequence: TGCGCCAGCAGCCTTACCGTGGGACACGGGCATGAGCCCCAGCATTTT.

The chain links TRBV19 to TRBJ1-6, with TRBD1 as a possible D gene (5 bases). CDR3 length equals 13 residues. Germline CDR1 and CDR2: LNHDA and SQIVND (reference sequence). The ends were cut back, 8 bases at V and 2 bases at J, with 7 bases in the middle. The CDR3 nucleotides are TGTGCCAGTGGGGGGGCCTATAATTCACCCCTCCACTTT. As protein: CASGGAYNSPLHF.

This chain connects TRBV12-3 or TRBV12-4 to TRBJ1-2; the D is unclear. There are 15 residues in the CDR3. Trimming took off 6 bases at V and 2 bases at J, with 16 bases between the two ends. CDR3 sequence reads: CASRNTQWENYGYTF. For the CDR3, the DNA is TGTGCCAGCAGGAATACCCAGTGGGAGAACTATGGCTACACCTTC.

The rearrangement links TRBV7-8 to TRBJ2-1; D perhaps matches TRBD2 (7 bases). In germline, CDR1 is SGHVS, CDR2 FQNEAQ. CDR3 length: 16 amino acids. The germline V and J ends were trimmed by 5 bases and 7 bases, with 21 bases remaining between them. Here the CDR3 reads CASSPQGGVIQNEQFF. The DNA of the CDR3 is TGTGCCAGCAGCCCTCAAGGGGGGGTCATCCAAAATGAGCAGTTCTTC.

This clonotype showed up just a few times. The genes are TRBV6-6 and TRBJ2-1; no clear D. This CDR3 is 13 amino acids long. The V end was cut by 4 bases, the J end by 4 bases, with 8 bases between. In germline, CDR1 is MNHNY, CDR2 SVGAGI (reference sequence). CDR3 in DNA: TGTGCCAGCAGTTTCGTAAGTTACAATGAGCAGTTCTTC. Protein product: CASSFVSYNEQFF.

V and J are TRBV29-1 and TRBJ2-2; D uncertain. Looked up from germline, CDR1 is SQVTM and CDR2 is ANQGSEA. V lost 0 bases and J 4 bases, leaving 6 bases between the germline ends. This CDR3 region has 13 residues. Here the CDR3 reads CSVEDYSTGELFF. CDR3 nucleotides: TGCAGCGTTGAAGATTACAGCACCGGGGAGCTGTTTTTT.

The CDR3 region is CASSPGTGGVYEQYF. CDR3 bases: TGCGCCAGCAGCCCCGGGACAGGGGGTGTGTACGAGCAGTACTTC. The chain has TRBV5-1 and TRBJ2-7; 11 bases match TRBD1. CDR1 SGHRS and CDR2 YFSETQ come from the germline V gene. This CDR3 spans 15 amino acids. The trim removed 4 bases at V and 4 bases at J, leaving 7 bases unmatched.

There are a few counts of this clonotype. The CDR3 DNA follows: TGCGCCAGCAGCCCCGTGGGCTCTGGGGCCAACGTCCTGACTTTC. Translated: CASSPVGSGANVLTF. V usage is TRBV4-3 and J usage is TRBJ2-6; D is unresolved. CDR1 is LGHNA, CDR2 YSLEER, per germline. Trimming cost V 4 bases and J 0 bases, with 7 bases left between them. CDR3 length: 15 amino acids.

This clonotype was observed a handful of times. The genes are TRBV7-8 and TRBJ1-5, with 8 bases identical to TRBD1. The ends lost 0 bases at V and 6 bases at J; junction bases unmatched: 10. The germline V gene encodes CDR1 SGHVS and CDR2 FQNEAQ. This CDR3 has 17 amino acids. The CDR3 bases are TGTGCCAGCAGCTTAGCGTGGGGACAGGCCGACGGTCAGCCCCAGCATTTT. Translating it yields CASSLAWGQADGQPQHF.

This clonotype has only a few counts. The J gene is TRBJ2-7, the V gene TRBV7-8, with D possibly TRBD1 on 6 matching bases. The V gene lost 3 bases and the J gene lost 0 bases, with 12 bases spanning the gap. Germline V lookup: CDR1 SGHVS, CDR2 FQNEAQ. This CDR3 region has 15 residues. The CDR3 here is CASSLGAASSYEQYF. For the CDR3, the DNA is TGTGCCAGCAGCTTGGGGGCCGCGAGCTCCTACGAGCAGTACTTC.

The gene calls are TRBV6-5 and TRBJ1-6, with a tentative D call TRBD1 (5 bases). The CDR3 loop spans 17 amino acids. CDR1 is MNHEY and CDR2 is SVGAGI in the germline V gene. With 0 bases removed from V and 6 bases from J, the gap between germline ends came to 15 bases. The CDR3: CASSYSMAGPTNSPLHF. The CDR3 region has the DNA TGTGCCAGCAGTTACTCGATGGCGGGACCAACTAATTCACCCCTCCACTTT.

This sequence joins TRBV19 and TRBJ1-5, with 7 bases matching TRBD1. There are 17 residues in the CDR3. V was clipped by 3 bases and J by 0 bases; unmatched bases: 8. Per the germline V gene, CDR1 is LNHDA and CDR2 is SQIVND (reference sequence). This CDR3 reads CASSIGQGVHSNQPQHF. CDR3 nucleotide sequence: TGTGCCAGTAGTATTGGGCAGGGGGTCCATAGCAATCAGCCCCAGCATTTT.

This clonotype occurred a few times. The rearrangement joins TRBV7-9 to TRBJ1-2; 10 bases are a match to TRBD1. Germline V lookup: CDR1 SEHNR, CDR2 FQNEAQ (reference sequence). With 6 bases clipped from V and 9 bases from J, the junction kept 10 bases outside the gene matches. This CDR3 is 14 amino acids long. CDR3 region: CASRTGGAYGSYTF. As DNA, the CDR3 is TGTGCCAGCAGGACAGGGGGCGCCTATGGGAGCTACACCTTC.

This clonotype was counted many times. The chain combines TRBV10-3 with TRBJ2-2; D could derive from TRBD1 or TRBD2 (5 bases each). CDR1 and CDR2 from the germline V gene are ENHRY and SYGVKD. The V end lost 6 bases, the J end lost 5 bases, and 10 bases lay between the germline ends. The CDR3 loop spans 13 amino acids. DNA of the CDR3: TGTGCCATCAGCCCCAGGGAGACCGGGGAGCTGTTTTTT. Protein: CAISPRETGELFF.

CDR3 sequence reads: CASSLDSSRGVGYTF. The DNA for the CDR3 is TGTGCCAGCAGCTTAGACTCTAGCCGCGGGGTCGGCTACACCTTC. The rearrangement uses TRBV5-4 and TRBJ1-2; no clear D. V was pared by 2 bases and J by 8 bases, with 19 bases between. The germline CDR1 and CDR2 sequences are SGHNT and YYREEE (reference sequence). This CDR3 has 15 amino acids.

Only a few counts were recorded for this clonotype. The chain recombines TRBV13 with TRBJ2-3; 10 positions agree with TRBD1. Germline V gives CDR1 PRHDT, CDR2 FYEKMQ (reference sequence). V dropped 5 bases and J dropped 6; count of bases not matched to a gene: 14. This CDR3 contains 17 residues. The CDR3: CASSLLEGTGAPDTQYF. CDR3 nucleotides: TGTGCCAGCAGCCTACTGGAGGGGACAGGGGCCCCGGATACGCAGTATTTT.

This clonotype was seen a few times. The rearrangement joins TRBV9 to TRBJ1-2; D uncertain. Deletions cut 0 bases from V and 4 bases from J, with 13 bases between. The CDR3 has 15 residues. In germline, CDR1 is SGDLS, CDR2 YYNGEE. The CDR3 bases are TGTGCCAGCAGCGTAGGAGGACGCACTCCCTATGGCTACACCTTC. The encoded protein is CASSVGGRTPYGYTF.

The V call is TRBV11-2, the J call TRBJ2-5, with TRBD2 as a possible D gene (6 bases). The CDR3 is 16 residues long. Germline assignment: CDR1 SGHAT and CDR2 FQNNGV. Trimming left V 4 bases short and J 3 bases short, with 18 bases between. The CDR3 DNA reads TGTGCCAGCAGCTCCTGGAGGGGACGGAAAGAAGAGACCCAGTACTTC. It encodes CASSSWRGRKEETQYF.

V usage is TRBV6-1 and J usage is TRBJ2-7; no definite D call. Germline CDR1 and CDR2: MNHNS and SASEGT. The CDR3 covers 13 residues. V lost 6 bases and J 4 bases, leaving 13 bases between the germline ends. In nucleotides, the CDR3 is TGTGCCAGCAGCACCCGGCGTGGGTACGAGCAGTACGTC. Encoded protein: CASSTRRGYEQYV.

This clonotype was observed a few times. The chain is built from TRBV23-1 and TRBJ2-1; 11 bases align to TRBD1. TRBV23-1 is known as an ORF, though its function is uncertain. The ends lost 0 bases at V and 6 bases at J; junction bases unmatched: 4. The CDR3 is 16 residues long. CDR3 bases: TGCGCCAGCAGTCAATCTAAAGGGACAGGGGGCAATGAGCAGTTCTTC. This encodes CASSQSKGTGGNEQFF.

This clonotype has just a few counts. The rearrangement uses TRBV6-1 and TRBJ1-2; 11 bases line up with TRBD1. J gave up 4 bases and V 6 bases, and 1 base lay outside the gene matches. There are 13 residues in the CDR3. Per the germline V gene, CDR1 is MNHNS and CDR2 is SASEGT. The CDR3 DNA is TGTGCCAGCAGGGACAGGGGGCCCTATGGCTACACCTTC. Translation gives CASRDRGPYGYTF.

This clonotype was counted at least ten times. The rearrangement uses TRBV7-9 and TRBJ2-5; 7 bases align to TRBD2. V shed 5 bases, J shed 5 bases, and the junction held 8 bases outside the gene matches. The germline CDR1 and CDR2 sequences are SEHNR and FQNEAQ (reference sequence). CDR3 size: 14 residues. The CDR3: CASSPERGRETQYF. For the CDR3, the DNA is TGTGCCAGCAGCCCCGAGCGGGGTCGGGAGACCCAGTACTTC. The whole variable domain, remainder taken from reference TRBV7-9 and TRBJ2-5, is DTGVSQNPRHKITKRGQNVTFRCDPISEHNRLYWYRQTLGQGPEFLTYFQNEAQLEKSRLLSDRFSAERPKGSFSTLEIQRTEQGDSAMYLCASSPERGRETQYFGPGTRLLVL.

This clonotype was detected ten times or more. The chain carries TRBV12-3 or TRBV12-4 and TRBJ2-5; 9 bases match TRBD1. The CDR3 sequence is 12 residues long. V shed 8 bases, J shed 6 bases, and the junction held 4 bases outside the gene matches. The DNA for the CDR3 is TGTGCCAGCTCGGACAGGGGACAGACCCAGTACTTC. Its protein is CASSDRGQTQYF.